The 14 T cell receptor beta chains below come from one sample, sequenced in a study of shared clonotypes between healthy human individuals. The data were produced by immunoSEQ multiplex PCR, yet TCRdb's version contains in-frame clones alone and is incomplete. The sample comprises over a million clones, about 84% of which are singletons, and 0.5% to 0.6% rests with the top ten. Sample: memory CD4+ T cells from PBMCs. Subset denoted: CD45RA-negative fraction. These receptors were collected from a man younger than 35 in good health. Some clones in this sample may be carry-over from other donors' samples.

This rearrangement joins TRBV11-2 to TRBJ2-1, with 7 bases fitting TRBD1. Germline V lookup: CDR1 SGHAT, CDR2 FQNNGV. The CDR3 consists of 16 residues. V shed 5 bases and J 4 bases; nucleotides not matched to a gene: 11. CDR3 region: CASSAPLGGSYNEQFF. In DNA, the CDR3 is TGTGCCAGCAGCGCACCTCTAGGGGGCTCGTACAATGAGCAGTTCTTC.

Only one count was recorded for this clone. V is TRBV2 and J is TRBJ1-5, with D hard to call. The CDR3 has 13 residues. The ends were cut back, 8 bases at V and 0 bases at J, with 8 bases in the middle. In germline, CDR1 is SNHLY, CDR2 FYNNEI. The CDR3 reads CASGRSSNQPQHF. Here the CDR3 DNA reads TGTGCCAGCGGGAGGTCTAGCAATCAGCCCCAGCATTTT.

This clone was seen only once. The V gene is TRBV27, the J gene TRBJ2-7; the D gene is possibly TRBD2 (5 bases). V was pared by 6 bases and J by 5 bases, with 17 bases between. Per germline, CDR1 MNHEY and CDR2 SMNVEV (reference sequence). The CDR3 is 14 amino acids. CDR3 residues: CASRLNLPGDEQYF. CDR3 coding DNA: TGTGCCAGCAGATTAAACCTTCCCGGGGACGAGCAGTACTTC.

This clone occurred a few times. This chain connects TRBV7-2 to TRBJ2-1; D is undetermined. V lost 1 base, J lost 0 bases, and 7 bases lay in between. CDR1 and CDR2 (germline): SGHTA, FQGNSA. CDR3 length: 15 amino acids. The CDR3 DNA follows: TGTGCCAGCAGCTTAGGATCGAGCTCCTACAATGAGCAGTTCTTC. Translated, it gives CASSLGSSSYNEQFF. The full variable domain, rest sourced from reference TRBV7-2 and TRBJ2-1, is GAGVSQSPSNKVTEKGKDVELRCDPISGHTALYWYRQSLGQGLEFLIYFQGNSAPDKSGLPSDRFSAERTGGSVSTLTIQRTQQEDSAVYLCASSLGSSSYNEQFFGPGTRLTVL.

This clone was seen only a few times. CDR3 DNA: TGTGCCTGGAGAGGGACTAGCTCTACGCAGTATTTT. Translating it yields CAWRGTSSTQYF. The chain joins TRBV30 to TRBJ2-3; 9 bases map to TRBD2. Germline CDR1 is GTSNPN and CDR2 is SVGIG (reference sequence). The CDR3 consists of 12 residues. J gave up 8 bases and V 3 bases, and 3 bases lay outside the gene matches.

The chain employs TRBV7-2 and TRBJ2-5; TRBD2 aligns across 9 bases. V lost 4 bases, J lost 5 bases, and 8 bases stayed unmatched. Germline-derived CDR1 and CDR2 are SGHTA and FQGNSA. The CDR3 extends over 15 amino acids. The CDR3 sequence: CASSSTRTSVETQYF. The CDR3 region has the DNA TGTGCCAGCAGCTCCACCAGGACTAGCGTCGAGACCCAGTACTTC.

On this clone: Within the sample, other DNA sequences also encode this same CDR3. This chain uses TRBV27 with TRBJ2-3; D call uncertain. Trimming shortened V by 5 bases and J by 0 bases, and 3 bases separated the two germline ends. Germline lookup yields CDR1 MNHEY and CDR2 SMNVEV (reference sequence). The CDR3 contains 12 residues. The CDR3 bases are TGTGCCAGCAGTCGGAGCACAGATACGCAGTATTTT. This encodes CASSRSTDTQYF.

A single count supports this clone. This chain connects TRBV5-4 to TRBJ2-1; maybe TRBD2 (5 bases). Germline CDR1 and CDR2: SGHNT and YYREEE (reference sequence). The CDR3 spans 14 residues. V dropped 4 bases and J dropped 3 bases, with 11 bases sitting between them. CDR3 in amino acids: CASSRPGDYNEQFF. The CDR3 coding sequence is TGTGCCAGCAGCCGTCCCGGGGACTACAATGAGCAGTTCTTC.

Points on this clone: With a far larger clone one base away, a read error is the likely cause. This chain uses TRBV7-6 with TRBJ2-3, with 11 nucleotides matching TRBD2. CDR3 length: 16 residues. V lost 5 bases and J lost 0; bases outside the gene matches: 4. Germline CDR1 SGHVS, CDR2 FNYEAQ. The CDR3 DNA sequence: TGTGCCAGCAGCCAGGGACTAGCGGAGAGCACAGATACGCAGTATTTT. This translates into CASSQGLAESTDTQYF.

The chain links TRBV7-7 to TRBJ2-5; D is possibly TRBD1 or TRBD2 (5 bases each). The ends were cut back, 1 base at V and 5 bases at J, with 14 bases in the middle. Germline values: CDR1 SSHAT, CDR2 FNYEAQ (reference sequence). CDR3 length equals 15 residues. The CDR3 reads CASSLGAGRGETQYF. In DNA form, the CDR3 reads TGTGCCAGCAGCTTAGGGGCAGGGCGAGGGGAGACCCAGTACTTC. The variable domain in full, with the rest retrieved from reference TRBV7-7 and TRBJ2-5, is GAGVSQSPRYKVTKRGQDVTLRCDPISSHATLYWYQQALGQGPEFLTYFNYEAQPDKSGLPSDRFSAERPEGSISTLTIQRTEQRDSAMYRCASSLGAGRGETQYFGPGTRLLVL.

V usage is TRBV9 and J usage is TRBJ1-2, with 8 bases identical to TRBD1. With 0 bases clipped from V and 8 bases from J, the junction kept 6 bases outside the gene matches. This CDR3 spans 14 amino acids. Germline CDR1 SGDLS, CDR2 YYNGEE. This CDR3 is CASSVVATGGGYTF. CDR3 in DNA: TGTGCCAGCAGCGTAGTGGCTACAGGGGGAGGCTACACCTTC.

Turning to this clone: One junction end does not reproduce the germline sequence, and a read error may be involved. The J gene is TRBJ1-2, the V gene TRBV7-2, with 10 positions matching TRBD1. This CDR3 comprises 14 residues. Germline lookup yields CDR1 SGHTA and CDR2 FQGNSA. CDR3 sequence (DNA): TGTGCCAGCAGCTTAATAACCGGGACAGGGGATATCTCCTTC. Translated, it gives CASSLITGTGDISF.

This clone was detected only a few times. This chain connects TRBV5-6 to TRBJ2-5; D gene uncertain. The CDR3 is made up of 13 amino acids. V was trimmed by 4 bases and J by 5 bases, leaving 12 bases between them. From germline, CDR1 is SGHDT and CDR2 YYEEEE. CDR3 amino acids: CASSRPGQETQYF. As DNA, the CDR3 is TGTGCCAGCAGCCGGCCCGGTCAGGAGACCCAGTACTTC.

This rearrangement joins TRBV5-5 to TRBJ2-5; 10 bases align to TRBD1. CDR1 is SGHKS and CDR2 is YYEKEE in the germline V gene (reference sequence). J lost 1 base, V lost 0 bases, and 9 bases had no gene match. The CDR3 has 18 amino acids. The CDR3: CASSLDGTGATLQETQYF. The CDR3 nucleotides are TGTGCCAGCAGCTTGGACGGGACAGGGGCCACCCTCCAAGAGACCCAGTACTTC.